Below are 2 T cell receptor beta chains sequenced from a single sample in a study of T cell changes during pregnancy in multiple sclerosis. The method was immunoSEQ multiplex PCR; TCRdb's version includes in-frame clones alone and lacks a portion of them. Of about 87,000 clones listed, approximately 92% are singletons. The starting material was peripheral blood, obtained in the third trimester of pregnancy. These receptors all stem from a female donor in good health, enrolled as a control in a pregnancy study.

The chain joins TRBV28 to TRBJ2-7; 7 bases are a match to TRBD2. The CDR3 totals 14 residues. The J segment lost 5 bases and the V segment lost 6 bases, leaving 10 bases of the junction unmatched. CDR1 is MDHEN, CDR2 SYDVKM, per germline. The CDR3 bases are TGTGCCAGCAGGGGGGTTGCGGGAGTGAACGAGCAGTACTTC. It is translated as CASRGVAGVNEQYF.

The CDR3 spells CAWSVRAGGPNEQFF. The CDR3, as DNA: TGTGCCTGGAGTGTACGGGCGGGAGGCCCGAATGAGCAGTTCTTC. This sequence joins TRBV30 and TRBJ2-1, with 8 positions matching TRBD2. This CDR3 has 15 amino acids. V shed 0 bases and J 7 bases; nucleotides not matched to a gene: 8. The V gene's germline CDR1 is GTSNPN and CDR2 SVGIG (reference sequence).